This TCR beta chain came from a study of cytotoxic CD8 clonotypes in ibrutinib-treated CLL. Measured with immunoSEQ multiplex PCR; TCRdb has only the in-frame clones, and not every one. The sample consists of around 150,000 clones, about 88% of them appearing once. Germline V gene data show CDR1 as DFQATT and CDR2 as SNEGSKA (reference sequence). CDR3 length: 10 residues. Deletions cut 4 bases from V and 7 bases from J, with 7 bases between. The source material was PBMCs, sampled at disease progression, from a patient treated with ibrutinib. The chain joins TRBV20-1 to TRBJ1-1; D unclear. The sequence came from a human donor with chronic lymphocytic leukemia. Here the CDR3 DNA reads TGCAGTGCTAAGTGGGGTGAAGCTTTCTTT. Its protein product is CSAKWGEAFF.